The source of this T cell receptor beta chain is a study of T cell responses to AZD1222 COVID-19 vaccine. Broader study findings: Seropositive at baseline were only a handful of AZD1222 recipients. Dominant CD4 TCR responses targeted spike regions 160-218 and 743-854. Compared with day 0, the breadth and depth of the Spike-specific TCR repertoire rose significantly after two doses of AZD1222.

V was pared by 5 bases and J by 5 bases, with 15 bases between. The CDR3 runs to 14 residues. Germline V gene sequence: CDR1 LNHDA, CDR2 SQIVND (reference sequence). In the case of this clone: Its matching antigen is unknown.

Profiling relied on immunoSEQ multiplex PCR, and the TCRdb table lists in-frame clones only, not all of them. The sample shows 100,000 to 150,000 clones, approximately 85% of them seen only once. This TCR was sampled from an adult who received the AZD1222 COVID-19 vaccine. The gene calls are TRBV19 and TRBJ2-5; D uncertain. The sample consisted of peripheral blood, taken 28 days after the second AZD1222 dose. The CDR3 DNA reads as TGTGCCAGTAGTTGGGCAGGAACTTTGGAGACCCAGTACTTC. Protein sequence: CASSWAGTLETQYF.